The rows below give T cell receptor beta chains drawn from one sample of a study of neoadjuvant nivolumab and ipilimumab in lung cancer. The method was immunoSEQ multiplex PCR; TCRdb's version includes in-frame clones alone and lacks a portion of them. The top ten clones hold 2% to 2.5% of a sample with 25,000 to 35,000 clones, 92% of them seen once. The starting material was peripheral blood, obtained after neoadjuvant nivolumab, alone or with ipilimumab, at or shortly before surgery. These receptors were collected from an adult with non-small cell lung cancer. CDR3s include the opening cysteine and the closing phenylalanine or tryptophan. D genes are given only for firm matches. Clone size, where shown, is once, few, many, or a class for clones that have expanded.

size	V	length	J	D	CDR3	DNA
.	TRBV27	14	TRBJ1-2	.	CASSPRDGNYGYTF	TGTGCCAGCAGTCCCAGGGACGGAAACTATGGCTACACCTTC
.	TRBV10-2	17	TRBJ1-5	TRBD1	CASSESGQGASGQPQHF	TGCGCCAGCAGTGAAAGCGGACAGGGGGCTTCGGGTCAGCCCCAGCATTTT
.	TRBV29-1	11	TRBJ1-4	.	CSVGTGARVNF	.
.	TRBV5-1	22	TRBJ2-1	TRBD2	CASSPGFRSTPLAGLSYNEQFF	TGCGCCAGCAGCCCCGGGTTCAGGTCTACCCCGTTAGCGGGACTCTCCTACAATGAGCAGTTCTTC
.	TRBV28	15	TRBJ1-1	.	CASSLIGPEGPEAFF	TGTGCCAGCAGTCTCATAGGACCCGAGGGGCCTGAAGCTTTCTTT
.	TRBV18	15	TRBJ1-2	.	CASSPNEGTSRGYTF	TGTGCCAGCTCACCAAACGAAGGGACGAGTCGAGGCTACACCTTC
.	TRBV5-6	14	TRBJ2-7	.	CASSFRLKAYEQYF	TGTGCCAGCAGCTTCCGGTTAAAGGCCTACGAGCAGTACTTC
.	TRBV5-4	15	TRBJ2-7	.	CASSLVQGGTYEQYF	TGTGCCAGCAGCTTGGTACAGGGGGGGACCTACGAGCAGTACTTC
few	TRBV6-4	13	TRBJ2-1	.	CASSGGYNNEQFF	TGTGCCAGCAGTGGTGGGTATAACAATGAGCAGTTCTTC
.	TRBV7-9	14	TRBJ2-1	.	CASSFEDSYNEQFF	TGTGCCAGCAGCTTCGAGGACAGCTACAATGAGCAGTTCTTC
.	TRBV10-3	14	TRBJ2-5	.	CAIMAGGGQETQYF	TGTGCCATCATGGCAGGGGGAGGGCAAGAGACCCAGTACTTC
.	TRBV5-4	17	TRBJ2-6	TRBD1	CASSGGQGASGANVLTF	TGTGCCAGCAGCGGGGGACAGGGGGCTTCTGGGGCCAACGTCCTGACTTTC
.	TRBV6-1	14	TRBJ2-7	.	CASSEQPGPYEQYF	TGTGCCAGCAGTGAACAGCCAGGACCCTACGAGCAGTACTTC
.	TRBV18	15	TRBJ2-7	TRBD1	CASSPDRGRVYEQYF	TGTGCCAGCTCACCGGACAGGGGGAGGGTCTACGAGCAGTACTTC
.	TRBV5-1	12	TRBJ2-7	.	CASSGSPYEQYF	TGCGCCAGCAGCGGGAGTCCGTACGAGCAGTACTTC
.	TRBV7-9	13	TRBJ2-2	.	CASSSEHGGELFF	TGTGCCAGCAGCTCGGAACACGGCGGGGAGCTGTTTTTT
.	TRBV2	14	TRBJ1-5	.	CASSELGRGQPQHF	TGTGCCAGCAGTGAATTGGGGCGCGGTCAGCCCCAGCATTTT
.	TRBV7-3	15	TRBJ1-4	.	CASSLRAGAREKLFF	TGTGCCAGCAGCTTAAGGGCAGGGGCAAGGGAAAAACTGTTTTTT
.	TRBV18	12	TRBJ2-3	.	CASSPPSNTQYF	TGTGCCAGCTCACCACCGTCAAATACGCAGTATTTT
.	TRBV9	17	TRBJ2-1	TRBD1	CASSSSPGTGVYNEQFF	TGTGCCAGCAGCAGCAGCCCCGGGACAGGGGTCTACAATGAGCAGTTCTTC
.	TRBV9	14	TRBJ1-3	TRBD1	CASSTNRGGNTIYF	TGTGCCAGCAGCACCAACAGGGGAGGGAACACCATATATTTT
.	TRBV14	14	TRBJ1-2	.	CASSQDGLRYGYTF	TGTGCCAGCAGCCAAGATGGGCTACGTTATGGCTACACCTTC
.	TRBV6-5	16	TRBJ2-3	TRBD1	CASSYSNRGRADTQYF	TGTGCCAGCAGTTACTCGAACAGGGGGCGAGCAGATACGCAGTATTTT
.	TRBV23-1	16	TRBJ2-7	.	CASSLPTGYQGYEQYF	TGCGCCAGCAGTCTCCCTACAGGCTACCAGGGGTACGAGCAGTACTTC
.	TRBV27	15	TRBJ1-2	TRBD1	CASSHSGQGGYGYTF	TGTGCCAGCAGCCATTCTGGACAGGGAGGGTATGGCTACACCTTC
.	TRBV29-1	12	TRBJ1-4	.	CSVGQGPEKLFF	TGCAGCGTTGGTCAGGGTCCTGAAAAACTGTTTTTT
.	TRBV9	18	TRBJ1-1	.	CASSEYKPGTSGNAEAFF	TGTGCCAGCAGCGAATATAAGCCCGGGACGTCAGGAAACGCTGAAGCTTTCTTT
.	TRBV2	15	TRBJ1-4	.	CASSGQPATNEKLFF	TGTGCCAGCAGTGGCCAGCCTGCAACTAATGAAAAACTGTTTTTT
.	TRBV10-2	14	TRBJ2-3	.	CASRDKGGTDTQYF	TGCGCCAGCAGAGACAAAGGGGGGACAGATACGCAGTATTTT
.	TRBV4-1	16	TRBJ2-7	TRBD2	CASSQDPSPAGNEQYF	TGCGCCAGCAGCCAAGACCCCTCCCCAGCGGGGAACGAGCAGTACTTC
.	TRBV7-9	16	TRBJ2-3	TRBD2	CASPDPLAEGTDTQYF	TGTGCCAGCCCCGACCCTCTAGCGGAGGGAACAGATACGCAGTATTTT
.	TRBV9	15	TRBJ2-3	TRBD1	CASSVEGQLTDTQYF	TGTGCCAGCAGCGTAGAGGGACAGCTCACAGATACGCAGTATTTT
.	TRBV4-1	17	TRBJ2-7	TRBD2	CASSQARSGPESYEQYF	TGCGCCAGCAGCCAAGCCCGTAGCGGGCCCGAATCCTACGAGCAGTACTTC
.	TRBV6-1	12	TRBJ1-1	.	CASSGSLAEAFF	TGTGCCAGCAGTGGCTCGTTGGCAGAAGCTTTCTTT
.	TRBV6-5	11	TRBJ1-1	.	CASRRQGEAFF	TGTGCCAGCAGGAGGCAGGGGGAAGCTTTCTTT
.	TRBV29-1	14	TRBJ2-3	TRBD1	CSVHHRGRGDTQYF	TGCAGCGTTCACCACAGGGGGCGAGGTGATACGCAGTATTTT
.	TRBV10-3	19	TRBJ2-2	.	CAISESKKQGRVETGELFF	TGTGCCATCAGTGAGTCGAAAAAACAGGGCCGGGTAGAGACCGGGGAGCTGTTTTTT
.	TRBV4-1	15	TRBJ2-3	TRBD2	CASSTSGTSTDTQYF	TGCGCCAGCAGCACTAGCGGGACAAGCACAGATACGCAGTATTTT
.	TRBV5-1	17	TRBJ2-5	TRBD2	CASSLLGLAGGGETQYF	TGCGCCAGCAGCCTTCTAGGACTAGCGGGAGGGGGAGAGACCCAGTACTTC
.	TRBV6-1	14	TRBJ1-1	.	CASSEAFLLTEAFF	TGTGCCAGCAGTGAGGCTTTTCTTCTCACTGAAGCTTTCTTT
.	TRBV2	13	TRBJ2-3	.	CASGLRRSDTQYF	TGTGCCAGCGGACTTCGAAGGTCAGATACGCAGTATTTT
once	TRBV11-1	17	TRBJ1-1	TRBD1	CASSGRDRGRPGTEAFF	TGTGCCAGCAGCGGCCGGGACAGGGGGCGTCCGGGCACTGAAGCTTTCTTT
.	TRBV5-1	14	TRBJ2-7	.	CASSLAGSSYEQYF	TGCGCCAGCAGCTTGGCGGGGAGCTCCTACGAGCAGTACTTC
.	TRBV18	14	TRBJ2-1	TRBD2	CASSPTAGDNEQFF	TGTGCCAGCTCACCAACAGCGGGGGACAATGAGCAGTTCTTC
.	TRBV4-1	15	TRBJ2-2	.	CASSQETTYTGELFF	TGCGCCAGCAGCCAAGAAACCACTTACACCGGGGAGCTGTTTTTT
.	TRBV10-3	15	TRBJ1-1	TRBD1	CAISELGTGDTEAFF	TGTGCCATCAGTGAACTTGGGACAGGGGACACTGAAGCTTTCTTT
.	TRBV5-1	16	TRBJ2-6	.	CASSPAQHSGANVLTF	TGCGCCAGCAGCCCGGCTCAGCACTCTGGGGCCAACGTCCTGACTTTC
.	TRBV15	13	TRBJ2-5	.	CATSRDSQETQYF	TGTGCCACCAGCAGGGACAGTCAAGAGACCCAGTACTTC
.	TRBV7-9	14	TRBJ2-2	.	CASSLTGSTGELFF	TGTGCCAGCAGCTTAACAGGCAGTACCGGGGAGCTGTTTTTT
.	TRBV6-1	15	TRBJ2-1	TRBD2	CASSEATSGSDEQFF	TGTGCCAGCAGTGAAGCGACTAGCGGGAGCGATGAGCAGTTCTTC
.	TRBV13	14	TRBJ2-7	TRBD2	CASSSAGLVGEQYF	TGTGCCAGCAGCTCCGCGGGACTAGTGGGCGAGCAGTACTTC
.	TRBV4-2	15	TRBJ1-5	.	CASSQDLRGPQPQHF	TGTGCCAGCAGCCAAGATCTGAGGGGACCTCAGCCCCAGCATTTT
.	TRBV29-1	14	TRBJ1-2	.	CSVDLEGQNYGYTF	TGCAGCGTTGATTTAGAGGGCCAAAACTATGGCTACACCTTC
.	TRBV5-1	11	TRBJ2-7	.	CASSFGGEQYF	TGCGCCAGCAGCTTCGGGGGCGAGCAGTACTTC
once	TRBV6-1	15	TRBJ2-1	.	CASSQDSLGYNEQFF	TGTGCCAGCAGTCAGGACAGTTTAGGGTATAATGAGCAGTTCTTC
.	TRBV11-2	15	TRBJ1-5	.	CASSFQGSKGQPQHF	TGTGCCAGCAGCTTTCAGGGCTCTAAGGGACAGCCCCAGCATTTT
.	TRBV5-4	14	TRBJ1-1	TRBD1	CASSVTGGNTEAFF	TGTGCCAGCAGCGTTACAGGGGGGAACACTGAAGCTTTCTTT
.	TRBV29-1	13	TRBJ2-7	TRBD1	CSVEPTGGGEKYF	TGCAGCGTTGAGCCGACAGGGGGCGGGGAGAAGTACTTC
once	TRBV5-1	15	TRBJ2-1	TRBD2	CASSLEGGPGNEQFF	TGCGCCAGCAGCTTGGAGGGAGGGCCCGGCAATGAGCAGTTCTTC